The rows below give T cell receptor beta chains drawn from one sample of a study of blood T cells in healthy people across ages. TCRdb processed the 5' RACE reads anew with MiXCR; each CDR3 protein has one entry. Here the sample spans about a million distinct CDR3 sequences, just over 50% being singletons. Sequenced input: blood. These receptors were obtained from an older woman in good health. Each CDR3 is given with its conserved first and last residue. D genes are given only for firm matches. Size values are once, few and many counts, or a class for expanded clones, and some rows have none.

v_gene: TRBV6-1
j_gene: TRBJ2-7
d_gene: NA
abundance: NA
CDR3aa: CASSEPISYEQYF
CDR3nt: TGTGCCAGCAGTGAGCCTATCTCCTACGAGCAGTACTTC

v_gene: TRBV12-3/TRBV12-4
j_gene: TRBJ1-5
d_gene: TRBD1
abundance: NA
CDR3aa: CASRRTGSNQPQHF
CDR3nt: TGTGCCAGCAGGCGGACAGGGTCCAATCAGCCCCAGCATTTT

v_gene: TRBV29-1
j_gene: TRBJ2-7
d_gene: NA
abundance: NA
CDR3aa: CSVVAAYEQYF
CDR3nt: TGCAGCGTTGTAGCGGCGTACGAGCAGTACTTC

v_gene: TRBV10-1
j_gene: TRBJ2-7
d_gene: NA
abundance: NA
CDR3aa: CASSESYAGSSYEQYF
CDR3nt: TGCGCCAGCAGTGAGTCGTACGCGGGATCCTCCTACGAGCAGTACTTC

v_gene: TRBV6-5
j_gene: TRBJ2-7
d_gene: NA
abundance: NA
CDR3aa: CASSYSTRVGYEQYF
CDR3nt: TGTGCCAGCAGTTACTCGACCAGGGTTGGTTACGAGCAGTACTTC

v_gene: TRBV2
j_gene: TRBJ2-5
d_gene: NA
abundance: NA
CDR3aa: CASSEARLTETQYF
CDR3nt: TGTGCCAGCAGTGAAGCTCGCCTAACAGAGACCCAGTACTTC

v_gene: TRBV9
j_gene: TRBJ2-2
d_gene: NA
abundance: many
CDR3aa: CASSLDVNLNTGELFF
CDR3nt: TGTGCCAGCAGCCTAGACGTAAACCTGAACACCGGGGAGCTGTTTTTT

v_gene: TRBV28
j_gene: TRBJ2-5
d_gene: NA
abundance: NA
CDR3aa: CASSSVFGVETQYF
CDR3nt: TGTGCCAGCAGTTCCGTCTTCGGGGTGGAGACCCAGTACTTC

v_gene: TRBV20-1
j_gene: TRBJ2-4
d_gene: NA
abundance: NA
CDR3aa: CSANPSTDIQYF
CDR3nt: TGCAGTGCGAACCCCTCCACAGACATTCAGTACTTC

v_gene: TRBV2
j_gene: TRBJ1-2
d_gene: NA
abundance: NA
CDR3aa: CASRDILGPHTF
CDR3nt: TGTGCCAGCAGGGACATCCTTGGGCCTCACACCTTC

v_gene: TRBV15
j_gene: TRBJ2-5
d_gene: NA
abundance: NA
CDR3aa: CATSGRQGLALTQYF
CDR3nt: TGTGCCACCAGCGGACGACAAGGTCTCGCGTTGACCCAGTACTTC

v_gene: TRBV21-1
j_gene: TRBJ2-3
d_gene: NA
abundance: once
CDR3aa: CASSARRLAGDVDTQYF
CDR3nt: TGTGCCAGCAGCGCACGTCGACTAGCGGGAGACGTGGATACGCAGTATTTT

v_gene: TRBV18
j_gene: TRBJ1-1
d_gene: NA
abundance: NA
CDR3aa: CASSPYVGAEAFF
CDR3nt: TGTGCCAGCTCACCTTATGTGGGCGCTGAAGCTTTCTTT

v_gene: TRBV29-1
j_gene: TRBJ2-7
d_gene: TRBD1
abundance: NA
CDR3aa: CSVGQGILYEQYF
CDR3nt: TGCAGCGTAGGACAGGGGATTTTATACGAGCAGTACTTC

v_gene: TRBV2
j_gene: TRBJ2-5
d_gene: NA
abundance: few
CDR3aa: CASSVGRNLETQYF
CDR3nt: TGTGCCAGCAGTGTAGGACGGAACTTAGAGACCCAGTACTTC

v_gene: TRBV7-2
j_gene: TRBJ2-5
d_gene: TRBD2
abundance: NA
CDR3aa: CASSEGLAGGGQETQYF
CDR3nt: TGTGCCAGCAGCGAGGGACTAGCGGGAGGTGGCCAAGAGACCCAGTACTTC

v_gene: TRBV4-1
j_gene: TRBJ2-1
d_gene: NA
abundance: NA
CDR3aa: CASSQVALNEQFF
CDR3nt: TGCGCCAGCAGCCAAGTGGCCCTCAATGAGCAGTTCTTC

v_gene: TRBV12-3/TRBV12-4
j_gene: TRBJ2-1
d_gene: TRBD2
abundance: NA
CDR3aa: CATQLAGPLSSYNEQFF
CDR3nt: TGTGCCACCCAGTTAGCGGGACCCTTAAGCTCCTACAATGAGCAGTTCTTC

v_gene: TRBV28
j_gene: TRBJ2-1
d_gene: TRBD2
abundance: NA
CDR3aa: CASSLIRLAGEDEQFF
CDR3nt: TGTGCCAGCAGTTTAATAAGACTAGCGGGAGAAGATGAGCAGTTCTTC

v_gene: TRBV29-1
j_gene: TRBJ2-5
d_gene: NA
abundance: few
CDR3aa: CSVASDEWETQYF
CDR3nt: TGCAGCGTGGCTTCAGATGAGTGGGAGACCCAGTACTTC

v_gene: TRBV4-3
j_gene: TRBJ2-1
d_gene: TRBD1
abundance: NA
CDR3aa: CASSSDGGGTGREQFF
CDR3nt: TGCGCCAGCAGCTCAGATGGCGGCGGGACAGGGAGGGAGCAGTTCTTC

v_gene: TRBV20-1
j_gene: TRBJ1-4
d_gene: TRBD1
abundance: NA
CDR3aa: CSAADTGQKNEKLFF
CDR3nt: TGCAGTGCTGCCGATACGGGACAGAAAAATGAAAAACTGTTTTTT

v_gene: TRBV15
j_gene: TRBJ2-7
d_gene: TRBD1
abundance: NA
CDR3aa: CATSTGTGFEQYF
CDR3nt: TGTGCCACCAGCACGGGGACAGGGTTCGAGCAGTACTTC